These 10 T cell receptor beta chains were sequenced from one sample in a study of T cell responses to AZD1222 COVID-19 vaccine. Sequenced by immunoSEQ multiplex PCR; TCRdb stores in-frame clones only, minus some. The sample contains some 110,000 clones, 84% of which appear only once. The sample here was peripheral blood, taken on day 0 of AZD1222 vaccination. These receptors were collected from an adult in good health.

The chain couples TRBV18 to TRBJ2-7; a possible D gene is TRBD1 (7 bases). V was clipped by 3 bases and J by 6 bases, with 21 bases between them. The CDR3 totals 16 residues. The V gene's germline CDR1 is KGHSH and CDR2 LQKENI. CDR3 sequence (DNA): TGTGCCAGCTCACCGAGTTTTCGGCAGGGGGGCTCCGAGCAGTACTTC. It encodes CASSPSFRQGGSEQYF.

About this clone itself: The sample holds other DNA sequences that translate to the same CDR3. This chain connects TRBV6-5 to TRBJ1-2; D is undetermined. V lost 0 bases and J 0 bases, leaving 8 bases between the germline ends. Germline V lookup: CDR1 MNHEY, CDR2 SVGAGI. The CDR3 runs 15 residues. The CDR3, as DNA: TGTGCCAGCAGTTACTCGGGTGGGGCTAACTATGGCTACACCTTC. Residues: CASSYSGGANYGYTF.

The chain is built from TRBV18 and TRBJ1-3; D is ambiguous. V gave up 2 bases and J gave up 2 bases, with 16 bases separating them. Germline lookup yields CDR1 KGHSH and CDR2 LQKENI. The CDR3 spans 17 residues. CDR3 nucleotides: TGTGCCAGCTCACCATTCTTGCCCGGGGAGACTGGAAACACCATATATTTT. Translated, it gives CASSPFLPGETGNTIYF.

The J gene is TRBJ1-3, the V gene TRBV25-1, with no clear D. There are 15 residues in the CDR3. CDR1 and CDR2 (germline): MGHDK, SYGVNS. V lost 7 bases to trimming and J lost 0 bases, with 13 bases between them. This chain's CDR3 is CASTDDMSSGNTIYF. The CDR3 coding sequence is TGTGCCAGCACCGATGACATGAGCTCTGGAAACACCATATATTTT.

The chain employs TRBV6-2 or TRBV6-3 and TRBJ2-5; D could derive from TRBD1 or TRBD2 (5 bases each). Looked up from germline, CDR1 is MNHEY and CDR2 is SVGEGT. The CDR3 runs 16 residues. V dropped 4 bases and J dropped 7 bases, with 22 bases sitting between them. The CDR3 is CASSSLPGRGDGTQYF. The DNA of the CDR3 is TGTGCCAGCAGTTCCCTACCGGGACGGGGAGACGGGACCCAGTACTTC.

The genes are TRBV5-1 and TRBJ2-3; D is undetermined. The germline V gene encodes CDR1 SGHRS and CDR2 YFSETQ. CDR3 length: 14 residues. The ends were cut back, 7 bases at V and 4 bases at J, with 16 bases in the middle. The CDR3 is CASERTPGADTQYF. CDR3 nucleotide sequence: TGCGCCAGCGAGAGGACCCCTGGAGCAGATACGCAGTATTTT.

This chain joins TRBV24-1 and TRBJ1-4; no clear D. The CDR3 covers 13 residues. V was cut by 4 bases and J by 5 bases, with 7 bases left in between. Germline V gene data show CDR1 as KGHDR and CDR2 as SFDVKD. The CDR3 loop reads CATSEGGNEKLFF. CDR3 nucleotide sequence: TGTGCCACCAGTGAGGGAGGGAATGAAAAACTGTTTTTT.

V usage is TRBV11-3 and J usage is TRBJ1-2, with a tentative D call TRBD1 (5 bases). CDR3 length: 12 residues. Germline values: CDR1 SGHNT, CDR2 YENEEA. V dropped 3 bases and J dropped 4 bases, with 6 bases sitting between them. The CDR3 is CASSLTVYGYTF. CDR3 nucleotides: TGTGCCAGCAGCTTGACAGTCTATGGCTACACCTTC.

The chain couples TRBV6-2 or TRBV6-3 to TRBJ1-5; no reliable D call. Germline loops: CDR1 MNHEY, CDR2 SVGEGT. This CDR3 has 13 amino acids. V was shortened by 2 bases and J by 4 bases, with 6 bases between the two germline ends. CDR3 DNA sequence: TGTGCCAGCAGTTACCCGGGAAATCAGCCCCAGCATTTT. Amino acids: CASSYPGNQPQHF.

This chain links TRBV7-2 with TRBJ2-1; 13 bases line up with TRBD2. J gave up 7 bases and V 3 bases, and 6 bases lay outside the gene matches. Germline V gene sequence: CDR1 SGHTA, CDR2 FQGNSA. The CDR3 consists of 16 residues. CDR3 protein: CASSFGGTSGKNEQFF. Written as DNA, the CDR3 is TGTGCCAGCAGCTTTGGTGGGACTAGCGGGAAAAATGAGCAGTTCTTC. Combining the CDR3 with reference TRBV7-2 and TRBJ2-1 gives the whole variable domain GAGVSQSPSNKVTEKGKDVELRCDPISGHTALYWYRQSLGQGLEFLIYFQGNSAPDKSGLPSDRFSAERTGGSVSTLTIQRTQQEDSAVYLCASSFGGTSGKNEQFFGPGTRLTVL.